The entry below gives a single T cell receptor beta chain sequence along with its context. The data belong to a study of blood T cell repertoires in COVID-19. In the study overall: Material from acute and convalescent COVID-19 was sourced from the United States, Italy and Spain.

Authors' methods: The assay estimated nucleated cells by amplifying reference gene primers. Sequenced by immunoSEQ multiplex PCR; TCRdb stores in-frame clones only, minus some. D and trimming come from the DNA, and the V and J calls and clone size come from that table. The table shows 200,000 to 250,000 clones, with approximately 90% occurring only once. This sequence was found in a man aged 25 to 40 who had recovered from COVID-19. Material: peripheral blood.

The CDR3 DNA sequence: TGTGCCAGCAGCTCAGAAGGACAGGAAATTTACCTTAACTATGGCTACACCTTC. Its protein product is CASSSEGQEIYLNYGYTF. This chain joins TRBV7-8 and TRBJ1-2; 7 nucleotides line up with TRBD1. The CDR3 loop spans 18 amino acids. The V gene end was trimmed by 4 bases and the J gene end by 1 base; junction bases not matched to a gene: 15. CDR1 is SGHVS and CDR2 is FQNEAQ in the germline V gene.